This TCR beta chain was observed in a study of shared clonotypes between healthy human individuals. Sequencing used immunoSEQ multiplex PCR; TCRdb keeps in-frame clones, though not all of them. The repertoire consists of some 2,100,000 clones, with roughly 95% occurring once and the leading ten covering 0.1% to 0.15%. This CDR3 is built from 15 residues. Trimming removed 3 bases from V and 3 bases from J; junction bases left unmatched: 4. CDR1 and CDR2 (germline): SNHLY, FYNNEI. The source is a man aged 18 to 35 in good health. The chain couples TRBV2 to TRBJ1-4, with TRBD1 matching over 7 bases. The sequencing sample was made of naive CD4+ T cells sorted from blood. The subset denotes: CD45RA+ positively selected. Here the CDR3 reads CASSETGLANEKLFF. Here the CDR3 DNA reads TGTGCCAGCAGTGAGACAGGGCTGGCTAATGAAAAACTGTTTTTT.